Below, 11 T cell receptor beta chains from the same sample are listed, as sequenced in a study of T cells in Graves' hyperthyroidism and ophthalmopathy. TCR beta CDR3 sequences were amplified from RNA transcripts. First-round RT-PCR of the TCR CDR3 relied on the HTBI primer set. TCRdb reprocessed the multiplex PCR reads with MiXCR, giving one entry per CDR3 protein. The data contain over 200,000 distinct CDR3 sequences, roughly 17% of them singletons. The sample taken for sequencing was blood. All receptors come from a man between 45 and 60 years old with Graves' hyperthyroidism.

This clonotype was detected many times. The CDR3: CASSEANQGHRGYTF. Here the CDR3 DNA reads TGTGCCAGCAGTGAAGCAAACCAGGGACATAGGGGCTACACCTTC. This sequence joins TRBV6-1 and TRBJ1-2, with D possibly matching TRBD1 (6 bases). This CDR3 is 15 amino acids long. Trimming stripped 0 bases from V and 8 bases from J, with 16 bases between. From germline, CDR1 is MNHNS and CDR2 SASEGT.

This clonotype appeared many times. V gene TRBV14 combines with J gene TRBJ2-3, with D unresolved. CDR1 is SGHDN, CDR2 FVKESK, per germline. Trimming stripped 4 bases from V and 1 base from J, with 9 bases between. This CDR3 contains 14 residues. The CDR3 sequence is CASSRVRGTDTQYF. The CDR3, as DNA: TGTGCCAGCAGCCGCGTCCGGGGCACAGATACGCAGTATTTT.

The chain employs TRBV28 and TRBJ1-1; D is uncertain. Germline V gene sequence: CDR1 MDHEN, CDR2 SYDVKM. V was pared by 2 bases and J by 7 bases, with 11 bases between. The CDR3 has 13 residues. Written as DNA, the CDR3 is TGTGCCAGCAGTTTACAGGAATCACTTGAAGCTTTCTTT. This gives the protein CASSLQESLEAFF.

CDR3 residues: CASSSSGMVDIQYF. Written as DNA, the CDR3 is TGTGCCAGCAGCAGTAGCGGGATGGTGGACATTCAGTACTTC. The J gene is TRBJ2-4, the V gene TRBV11-2, with 8 bases fitting TRBD2. The germline V gene encodes CDR1 SGHAT and CDR2 FQNNGV. J was trimmed by 8 bases and V by 5 bases; bases with no gene match: 8. The CDR3 has 14 amino acids.

There are many counts of this clonotype. At one end the junction does not follow the germline gene, possibly because of a read error. The chain employs TRBV20-1 and TRBJ2-5; TRBD1 matches at 7 bases. The CDR3 spans 12 residues. Germline values: CDR1 DFQATT, CDR2 SNEGSKA (reference sequence). The CDR3: CSATRGGGTQYF. CDR3 sequence (DNA): TGCAGCGCTACGCGAGGGGGCGGGACCCAGTACTTC.

CDR3 residues: CSVPSLGGYTF. Written as DNA, the CDR3 is TGCAGCGTTCCCTCCTTGGGGGGCTACACCTTC. The rearrangement uses TRBV29-1 and TRBJ1-2; D is undetermined. The germline V gene has CDR1 SQVTM and CDR2 ANQGSEA. The CDR3 is 11 residues long. V lost 5 bases, J lost 8 bases, and 12 bases lay in between.

This clonotype was seen only a few times. V usage is TRBV30 and J usage is TRBJ1-4; 11 positions match TRBD1. The germline V gene has CDR1 GTSNPN and CDR2 SVGIG (reference sequence). There are 16 residues in the CDR3. The ends lost 3 bases at V and 0 bases at J; junction bases unmatched: 3. The CDR3 DNA reads TGTGCCTGGAGCCCGGGACAGGGGGCAACTAATGAAAAACTGTTTTTT. Translation gives CAWSPGQGATNEKLFF. Full variable domain (remainder filled in from reference TRBV30 and TRBJ1-4): SQTIHQWPATLVQPVGSPLSLECTVEGTSNPNLYWYRQAAGRGLQLLFYSVGIGQISSEVPQNLSASRPQDRQFILSSKKLLLSDSGFYLCAWSPGQGATNEKLFFGSGTQLSVL.

This clonotype was counted many times. The J gene is TRBJ1-5, the V gene TRBV18; D remains unclear. Trimming took off 2 bases at V and 1 base at J, with 9 bases between the two ends. CDR1 is KGHSH, CDR2 LQKENI, per germline. The CDR3 runs to 15 residues. The CDR3 is CASSPNGGSNQPQHF. CDR3 bases: TGTGCCAGCTCACCAAACGGTGGCAGCAATCAGCCCCAGCATTTT.

This clonotype appeared a few times. The V call is TRBV27, the J call TRBJ1-2; D remains unclear. The CDR3 extends over 13 amino acids. The V gene's germline CDR1 is MNHEY and CDR2 SMNVEV (reference sequence). Trimming removed 3 bases at V and 1 base at J, with 6 bases between. The CDR3 protein is CASSFSDNYGYTF. For the CDR3, the DNA is TGTGCCAGCAGTTTTTCGGATAACTATGGCTACACCTTC.

This clonotype was seen many times. The chain has TRBV10-3 and TRBJ2-5; D is unclear. CDR3 length: 13 amino acids. The V and J ends lost 6 bases and 1 base respectively, with 9 bases between them. The V gene's germline CDR1 is ENHRY and CDR2 SYGVKD. The CDR3 DNA reads as TGTGCCATCAGAGGGCGAACCCAAGAGACCCAGTACTTC. This translates into CAIRGRTQETQYF.

This clonotype occurred many times. The CDR3 loop reads CASSTTSLATGSSTDTQYF. CDR3 DNA sequence: TGTGCCAGCTCGACCACCTCCCTCGCGACAGGCTCTAGCACAGATACGCAGTATTTT. The rearrangement joins TRBV18 to TRBJ2-3; D might be TRBD1 (6 bases). The CDR3 has 19 amino acids. Trimming stripped 6 bases from V and 0 bases from J, with 25 bases between. CDR1 and CDR2 from the germline V gene are KGHSH and LQKENI. Based on the CDR3 plus reference TRBV18 and TRBJ2-3, the full variable domain is NAGVMQNPRHLVRRRGQEARLRCSPMKGHSHVYWYRQLPEEGLKFMVYLQKENIIDESGMPKERFSAEFPKEGPSILRIQQVVRGDSAAYFCASSTTSLATGSSTDTQYFGPGTRLTVL.